The rows below give T cell receptor beta chains drawn from one sample of a study of blood T cell repertoires in COVID-19. TCRdb keeps only in-frame clones here, not all; method: immunoSEQ multiplex PCR. Among 95,000 to 110,000 clones listed, 90% to 95% were seen once. The sample taken for sequencing was peripheral blood. These receptors all come from a human donor in a cohort sampled during active COVID-19. The CDR3 runs from the conserved cysteine through the conserved F or W. D genes are given only for firm matches. Clone size is stated in some rows and not others, as once, few, many or a class when expanded.

clone_size	d_call	v_call	j_call	cdr3_aa	cdr3_nt
many	TRBD1	TRBV24-1	TRBJ2-7	CATSDGRGQGESYEQYF	TGTGCCACCAGTGATGGGCGGGGACAGGGGGAGTCCTACGAGCAGTACTTC
once	TRBD1	TRBV2	TRBJ1-5	CASGIQGGQPQHF	TGTGCCAGCGGAATACAGGGGGGGCAGCCCCAGCATTTT
.	TRBD1	TRBV5-8	TRBJ2-2	CASQDRGLAGELFF	TGTGCCAGCCAGGACAGGGGGCTGGCCGGGGAGCTGTTTTTT
.	TRBD1	TRBV7-3	TRBJ2-3	CASSHRTGSRRTQYF	TGTGCCAGCAGCCACCGGACAGGGTCCCGTAGAACGCAGTATTTT
.	.	TRBV18	TRBJ1-4	CASSPFRGREEKLFF	TGTGCCAGCTCACCATTCAGGGGTCGGGAAGAAAAACTGTTTTTT
.	.	TRBV14	TRBJ2-7	CASSQGRSYEQYF	TGTGCCAGCAGCCAAGGTCGGTCCTACGAGCAGTACTTC
.	.	TRBV2	TRBJ1-3	CASRHDTFSGNTIYF	TGTGCCAGCAGACATGACACCTTCTCTGGAAACACCATATATTTT
.	TRBD2	TRBV27	TRBJ2-1	CASTSGIGYNEQFF	TGTGCCAGCACTAGCGGGATAGGGTACAATGAGCAGTTCTTC
.	.	TRBV9	TRBJ1-1	CASSVVQGSTEAFF	TGTGCCAGCAGCGTAGTTCAGGGTTCCACTGAAGCTTTCTTT
.	TRBD2	TRBV11-2	TRBJ2-1	CASSLELAGYNEQFF	TGTGCCAGCAGCTTAGAACTAGCGGGATACAATGAGCAGTTCTTC
few	TRBD2	TRBV6-5	TRBJ2-7	CASSIRTSGYEQYF	TGTGCCAGCAGTATTCGGACTAGCGGCTACGAGCAGTACTTC
.	.	TRBV2	TRBJ2-5	CASSDLRSGLHPETQYF	TGTGCCAGCAGTGATTTGCGGAGCGGTCTGCACCCGGAGACCCAGTACTTC
once	.	TRBV7-8	TRBJ2-5	CASSPVGILAQETQYF	TGTGCCAGCAGCCCGGTGGGGATACTAGCTCAAGAGACCCAGTACTTC
.	TRBD2	TRBV4-2	TRBJ2-5	CASSPIAGSEGETQYF	TGTGCCAGCAGCCCGATAGCGGGATCCGAGGGGGAGACCCAGTACTTC
.	TRBD1	TRBV10-3	TRBJ2-7	CATDRGQAYEQYF	TGTGCCACCGACCGGGGACAGGCCTACGAGCAGTACTTC
.	.	TRBV12-3/TRBV12-4	TRBJ2-2	CASSRDVAGELFF	TGTGCCAGCAGTCGGGATGTCGCCGGGGAGCTGTTTTTT
.	.	TRBV28	TRBJ1-5	CASSQSRGHSNQPQHF	TGTGCCAGCAGCCAAAGCCGTGGACATAGCAATCAGCCCCAGCATTTT
.	.	TRBV20-1	TRBJ1-1	CSATGDVGAFF	TGCAGTGCTACAGGGGATGTAGGCGCTTTCTTT
.	.	TRBV5-4	TRBJ1-2	CASSLDGNYGYTF	TGTGCCAGCAGCTTGGACGGTAACTATGGCTACACCTTC
.	.	TRBV7-6	TRBJ2-3	CASTTRPDTQYF	TGTGCCAGCACCACTAGGCCAGATACGCAGTATTTT
few	.	TRBV6-6	TRBJ2-6	CASSLQGSGANVLTF	TGTGCCAGCAGCCTTCAGGGCTCTGGGGCCAACGTCCTGACTTTC
.	.	TRBV28	TRBJ2-7	CASSFRGAGGHEQYF	TGTGCCAGCAGTTTCCGGGGAGCGGGCGGGCACGAGCAGTACTTC
.	.	TRBV30	TRBJ2-5	CAWRIGTSGQTQYF	TGTGCCTGGAGGATCGGGACTTCGGGACAGACCCAGTACTTC
.	.	TRBV7-2	TRBJ2-5	CASRDLGGARETQYF	TGTGCCAGCAGGGACCTCGGAGGGGCGCGGGAGACCCAGTACTTC
.	TRBD2	TRBV6-4	TRBJ2-7	CASSGTSGEQYF	TGTGCCAGCAGTGGGACTAGCGGCGAGCAGTACTTC
.	.	TRBV4-2	TRBJ1-5	CASSQADREDYQPQHF	TGTGCCAGCAGCCAAGCGGACAGAGAGGATTATCAGCCCCAGCATTTT
.	.	TRBV29-1	TRBJ2-7	CSVGAHGPYEQYF	TGCAGCGTTGGGGCTCATGGGCCCTACGAGCAGTACTTC
.	.	TRBV5-1	TRBJ1-2	CASSLDSGNGYTF	TGCGCCAGCAGCTTGGATTCAGGCAATGGCTACACCTTC
.	.	TRBV6-1	TRBJ2-7	CASSLLDSEQYF	TGTGCCAGCAGTCTCTTGGACAGCGAGCAGTACTTC
.	.	TRBV7-9	TRBJ2-5	CASSLYGQWDQETQYF	TGTGCCAGCAGCTTGTATGGACAGTGGGACCAAGAGACCCAGTACTTC
.	.	TRBV9	TRBJ2-3	CASSALVSGPLTDTQYF	TGTGCCAGCAGCGCCCTCGTCTCGGGTCCCCTCACAGATACGCAGTATTTT
.	.	TRBV7-2	TRBJ2-7	CASSLGRTSYEQYF	TGTGCCAGCAGCTTAGGTCGGACTTCCTACGAGCAGTACTTC
.	TRBD2	TRBV4-2	TRBJ2-4	CAASVAGGGKNIQYF	TGTGCCGCTTCGGTGGCGGGAGGGGGCAAAAACATTCAGTACTTC
.	TRBD2	TRBV24-1	TRBJ2-2	CATSEAGGTGELFF	TGTGCCACCAGTGAGGCGGGAGGGACCGGGGAGCTGTTTTTT
.	.	TRBV7-2	TRBJ2-1	CASSDDFSSSYNEQFF	TGTGCCAGCAGCGACGACTTCTCCAGCTCCTACAATGAGCAGTTCTTC
once	TRBD1	TRBV9	TRBJ1-2	CASSARQGVNYGYTF	TGTGCCAGCAGCGCAAGGCAGGGGGTTAACTATGGCTACACCTTC
.	.	TRBV19	TRBJ1-6	CASTGGSSYNSPLHF	TGTGCCTCCACCGGCGGGAGCTCCTATAATTCACCCCTCCACTTT
.	.	TRBV21-1	TRBJ2-6	CASSPRKSCGGTGAGANVLTF	TGTGCCAGCAGCCCACGAAAGTCTTGTGGGGGTACAGGGGCCGGGGCCAACGTCCTGACTTTC
.	TRBD1	TRBV18	TRBJ1-2	CASSPPGQGEGGYGYTF	TGTGCCAGCTCACCACCCGGACAGGGTGAGGGTGGCTATGGCTACACCTTC
.	.	TRBV5-6	TRBJ1-1	CASSWGVKSSTEAFF	TGTGCCAGCAGCTGGGGGGTGAAGTCTAGCACTGAAGCTTTCTTT
.	TRBD1	TRBV19	TRBJ1-1	CASSLAGQGNTEAFF	TGTGCCAGTAGCCTCGCGGGACAGGGAAACACTGAAGCTTTCTTT
.	.	TRBV6-5	TRBJ1-6	CASSYGEGLTLHF	TGTGCCAGCAGTTATGGGGAGGGCCTCACCCTCCACTTT
.	.	TRBV7-9	TRBJ1-2	CASSSLGSTQEWGYTF	TGTGCCAGCAGCTCCCTGGGATCGACACAGGAGTGGGGCTACACCTTC
once	TRBD2	TRBV11-2	TRBJ2-7	CASSVGLASYEQYF	TGTGCCAGCAGCGTCGGACTAGCGAGCTACGAGCAGTACTTC
.	.	TRBV7-9	TRBJ1-1	CASRASPEAFF	TGTGCCAGCAGGGCTTCCCCTGAAGCTTTCTTT
.	TRBD1	TRBV18	TRBJ2-7	CASSPGTVNYEQYF	TGTGCCAGCTCACCGGGGACAGTAAACTACGAGCAGTACTTC
.	TRBD1	TRBV6-1	TRBJ2-7	CASSHRDRPYEQYF	TGTGCCAGCAGCCACCGGGACAGGCCCTACGAGCAGTACTTC
once	.	TRBV3-1/TRBV3-2	TRBJ1-4	CASSPQRAFGATNEKLFF	TGTGCCAGCAGCCCGCAGAGGGCTTTCGGGGCAACTAATGAAAAACTGTTTTTT
.	TRBD1	TRBV15	TRBJ2-1	CATRRQGEGNEQFF	TGTGCCACCCGAAGACAGGGTGAGGGCAATGAGCAGTTCTTC
once	TRBD1	TRBV30	TRBJ1-2	CAWLNPGGSGKDYGYTF	TGTGCCTGGTTAAACCCAGGGGGCTCCGGAAAGGACTATGGCTACACCTTC
.	TRBD1	TRBV5-8	TRBJ2-1	CASSGVGGTGDYNEQFF	TGTGCCAGCAGCGGAGTGGGCGGGACAGGGGACTACAATGAGCAGTTCTTC
.	.	TRBV7-8	TRBJ1-1	CASSRQLNTEAFF	TGTGCCAGCAGCCGACAGTTAAACACTGAAGCTTTCTTT
.	.	TRBV5-5	TRBJ1-5	CASSLSAGYQPQHF	TGTGCCAGCAGCTTGAGTGCAGGGTATCAGCCCCAGCATTTT
few	.	TRBV11-2	TRBJ2-7	CASSVRTGFKDEQYF	TGTGCCAGCAGCGTTAGAACGGGGTTCAAGGACGAGCAGTACTTC